Sequencing of this TCR beta chain was carried out in a study of post-analysis software for immune sequencing data. Trimming removed 7 bases from V and 5 bases from J, with 8 bases in between. CDR3 size: 11 residues. Germline assignment: CDR1 MDHEN and CDR2 SYDVKM. Study-level results: Five or six TRBV segments, TRBV5-6, TRBV5-1 and TRBV20-1 among them, were found more frequent in patients than controls. Controls' normalized Chao1 diversity significantly exceeded that of multiple sclerosis patients.

Unique-molecular-identifier-tagged TCR beta cDNA libraries were used. T cells numbering roughly 1 to 10 million yielded approximately 500,000 cDNA molecules. TCRdb redid the calling of the PCR reads with MiXCR, one entry per CDR3 protein. The table shows about 800,000 distinct CDR3 sequences, with about 27% occurring only once. There are a few counts of this clonotype. What it binds is not known. Sequencing was performed on blood. V is TRBV28 and J is TRBJ1-1, with D possibly matching TRBD1 (6 bases). This clonotype was obtained from a girl under 18 with multiple sclerosis. The CDR3 loop is CASKGGTEAFF. The CDR3 DNA is TGTGCCAGCAAAGGGGGAACTGAAGCTTTCTTT.